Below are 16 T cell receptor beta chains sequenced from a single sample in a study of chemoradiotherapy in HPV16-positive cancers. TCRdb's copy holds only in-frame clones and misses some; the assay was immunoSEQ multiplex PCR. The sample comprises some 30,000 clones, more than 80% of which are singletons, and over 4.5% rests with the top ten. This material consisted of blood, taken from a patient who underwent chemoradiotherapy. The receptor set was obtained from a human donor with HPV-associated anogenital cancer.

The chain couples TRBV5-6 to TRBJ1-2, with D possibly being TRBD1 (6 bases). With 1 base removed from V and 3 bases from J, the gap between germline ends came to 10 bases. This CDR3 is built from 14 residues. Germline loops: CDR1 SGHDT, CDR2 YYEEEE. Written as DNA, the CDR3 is TGTGCCAGCAGCTTGCCGGGGGCCGACTATGGCTACACCTTC. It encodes CASSLPGADYGYTF. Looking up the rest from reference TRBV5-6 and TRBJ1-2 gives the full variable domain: DAGVTQSPTHLIKTRGQQVTLRCSPKSGHDTVSWYQQALGQGPQFIFQYYEEEERQRGNFPDRFSGHQFPNYSSELNVNALLLGDSALYLCASSLPGADYGYTFGSGTRLTVV.

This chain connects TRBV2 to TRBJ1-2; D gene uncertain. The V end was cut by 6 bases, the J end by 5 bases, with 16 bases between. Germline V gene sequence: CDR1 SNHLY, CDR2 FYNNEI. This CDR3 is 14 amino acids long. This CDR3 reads CASREIAAGYGYTF. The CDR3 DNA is TGTGCCAGCAGGGAAATAGCAGCCGGTTATGGCTACACCTTC. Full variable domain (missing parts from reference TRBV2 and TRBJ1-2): EPEVTQTPSHQVTQMGQEVILRCVPISNHLYFYWYRQILGQKVEFLVSFYNNEISEKSEIFDDQFSVERPDGSNFTLKIRSTKLEDSAMYFCASREIAAGYGYTFGSGTRLTVV.

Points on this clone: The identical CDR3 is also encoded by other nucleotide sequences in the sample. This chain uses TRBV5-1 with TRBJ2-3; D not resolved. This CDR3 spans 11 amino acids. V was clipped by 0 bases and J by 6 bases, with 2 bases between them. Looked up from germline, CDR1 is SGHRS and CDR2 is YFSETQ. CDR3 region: CASSLGDTQYF. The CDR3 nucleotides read TGCGCCAGCAGCTTGGGGGATACGCAGTATTTT.

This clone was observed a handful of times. The CDR3 reads CASSQGSRVKSGYTF. The CDR3 DNA is TGTGCCAGTAGTCAGGGAAGCAGGGTAAAAAGCGGCTACACCTTC. V usage is TRBV19 and J usage is TRBJ1-2, with a weak D call TRBD1 (5 bases). This CDR3 is built from 15 residues. Germline CDR1 LNHDA, CDR2 SQIVND (reference sequence). The V end lost 5 bases, the J end lost 8 bases, and 21 bases lay between the germline ends.

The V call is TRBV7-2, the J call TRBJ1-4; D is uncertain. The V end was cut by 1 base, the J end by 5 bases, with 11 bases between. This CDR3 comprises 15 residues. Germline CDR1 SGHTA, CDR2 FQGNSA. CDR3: CASSLERLGNEKLFF. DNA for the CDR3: TGTGCCAGCAGCTTAGAACGGTTGGGGAATGAAAAACTGTTTTTT.

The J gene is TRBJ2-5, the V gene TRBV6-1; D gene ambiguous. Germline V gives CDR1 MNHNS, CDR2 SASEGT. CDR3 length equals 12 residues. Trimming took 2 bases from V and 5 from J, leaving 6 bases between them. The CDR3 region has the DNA TGTGCCAGCAGTGAAAGGTGGGAGACCCAGTACTTC. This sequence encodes CASSERWETQYF.

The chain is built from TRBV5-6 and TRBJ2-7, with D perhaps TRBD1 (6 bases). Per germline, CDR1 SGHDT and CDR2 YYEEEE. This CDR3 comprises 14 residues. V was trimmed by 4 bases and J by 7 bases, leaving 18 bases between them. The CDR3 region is CASSILTGTSEQYV. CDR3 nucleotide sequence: TGTGCCAGCAGCATTTTAACCGGGACAAGTGAGCAGTACGTC.

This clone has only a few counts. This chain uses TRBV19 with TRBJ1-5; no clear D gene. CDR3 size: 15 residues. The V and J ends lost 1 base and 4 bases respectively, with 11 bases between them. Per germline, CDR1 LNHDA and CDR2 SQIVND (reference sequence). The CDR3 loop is CASSIGEGPNQPQHF. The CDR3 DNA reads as TGTGCCAGTAGTATAGGTGAGGGCCCTAATCAGCCCCAGCATTTT.

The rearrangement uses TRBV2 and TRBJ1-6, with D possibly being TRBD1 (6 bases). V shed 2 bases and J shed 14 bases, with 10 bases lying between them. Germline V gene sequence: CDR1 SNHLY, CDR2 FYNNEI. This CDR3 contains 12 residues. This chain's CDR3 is CASSELGGTLHF. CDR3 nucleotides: TGTGCCAGCAGTGAATTGGGGGGCACCCTCCACTTT.

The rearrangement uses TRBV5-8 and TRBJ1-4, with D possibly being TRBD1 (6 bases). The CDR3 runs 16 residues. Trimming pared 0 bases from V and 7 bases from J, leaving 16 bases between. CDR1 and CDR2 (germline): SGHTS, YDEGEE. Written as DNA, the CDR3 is TGTGCCAGCAGCTTGGCGCAGGGGTCCCGGGGTGAAAAACTGTTTTTT. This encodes CASSLAQGSRGEKLFF.

CDR3 sequence (DNA): TGTGCCAGCAGTGAACAGAGCACAGATACGCAGTATTTT. This translates into CASSEQSTDTQYF. This chain uses TRBV6-1 with TRBJ2-3; D is ambiguous. CDR1 and CDR2 (germline): MNHNS, SASEGT. V lost 2 bases to trimming and J lost 0 bases, with 3 bases between them. The CDR3 has 13 residues.

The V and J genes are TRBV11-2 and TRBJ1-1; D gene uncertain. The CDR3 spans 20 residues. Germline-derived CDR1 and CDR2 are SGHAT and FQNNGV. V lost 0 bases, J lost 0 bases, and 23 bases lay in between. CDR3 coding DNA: TGTGCCAGCAGCTTAGATATCTCCGTTGTGGCAGCGAATATGAACACTGAAGCTTTCTTT. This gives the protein CASSLDISVVAANMNTEAFF. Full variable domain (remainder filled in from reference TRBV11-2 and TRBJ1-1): EAGVAQSPRYKIIEKRQSVAFWCNPISGHATLYWYQQILGQGPKLLIQFQNNGVVDDSQLPKDRFSAERLKGVDSTLKIQPAKLEDSAVYLCASSLDISVVAANMNTEAFFGQGTRLTVV.

The DNA for the CDR3 is TGTGCCATCAGTGAGGGACAGATGAATTCACCCCTCCACTTT. Its translation: CAISEGQMNSPLHF. The rearrangement joins TRBV10-3 to TRBJ1-6; TRBD1 is a possible D gene (6 bases). This CDR3 spans 14 amino acids. Germline CDR1 and CDR2: ENHRY and SYGVKD. V was clipped by 2 bases and J by 7 bases, with 9 bases between them.

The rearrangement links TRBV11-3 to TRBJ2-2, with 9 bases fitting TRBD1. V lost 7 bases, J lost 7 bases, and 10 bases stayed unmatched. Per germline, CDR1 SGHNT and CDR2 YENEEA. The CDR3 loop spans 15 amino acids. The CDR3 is CASNPGQGIGGELFF. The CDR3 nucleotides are TGTGCCAGCAATCCGGGACAGGGTATTGGCGGGGAGCTGTTTTTT.

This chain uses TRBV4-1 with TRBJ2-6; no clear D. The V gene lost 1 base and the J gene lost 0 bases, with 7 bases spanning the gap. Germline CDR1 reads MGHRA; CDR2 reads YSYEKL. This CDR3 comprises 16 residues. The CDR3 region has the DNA TGCGCCAGCAGCCAAGTCCTGATCTCTGGGGCCAACGTCCTGACTTTC. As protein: CASSQVLISGANVLTF.

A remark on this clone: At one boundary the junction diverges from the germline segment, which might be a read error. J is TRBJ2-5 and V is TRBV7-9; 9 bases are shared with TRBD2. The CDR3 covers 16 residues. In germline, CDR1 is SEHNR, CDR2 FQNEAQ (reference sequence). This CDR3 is CASRLAGALPQETQYF. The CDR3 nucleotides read TGTGCCAGCAGATTAGCGGGGGCCCTGCCCCAAGAGACCCAGTACTTC.